These 9 T cell receptor beta chains share one sample of origin, sequenced in a study of blood T cell repertoires in COVID-19. The repertoire was sequenced with immunoSEQ multiplex PCR; TCRdb's copy has only in-frame clones and lacks some. In the table there are 470,000 or so clones, roughly 85% of which are singletons. The sequenced sample was PBMCs or T cells enriched from blood (not recorded which). These receptors came from a woman under 30 with acute COVID-19.

V usage is TRBV7-9 and J usage is TRBJ2-5; maybe TRBD1 (5 bases). The CDR3 contains 14 residues. Trimming stripped 5 bases from V and 6 bases from J, with 16 bases between. Germline CDR1 and CDR2: SEHNR and FQNEAQ (reference sequence). The CDR3 nucleotides read TGTGCCAGCAGCCCCCCTTCAGGGCGGCAGACCCAGTACTTC. This sequence encodes CASSPPSGRQTQYF.

The gene calls are TRBV27 and TRBJ2-7; 10 nucleotides line up with TRBD1. Germline CDR1 is MNHEY and CDR2 is SMNVEV (reference sequence). CDR3 size: 15 residues. The J segment lost 5 bases and the V segment lost 2 bases, leaving 6 bases of the junction unmatched. CDR3 sequence reads: CASSLMGDRGDEQYF. CDR3 nucleotide sequence: TGTGCCAGCAGTTTAATGGGGGACAGGGGTGACGAGCAGTACTTC.

The chain is built from TRBV19 and TRBJ1-5; no clear D gene. The V end lost 4 bases, the J end lost 0 bases, and 13 bases lay between the germline ends. CDR1 is LNHDA and CDR2 is SQIVND in the germline V gene (reference sequence). The CDR3 is 16 residues long. The CDR3 DNA follows: TGTGCCAGTAGTACCCTAGGAGGCCATAGCAATCAGCCCCAGCATTTT. Translation: CASSTLGGHSNQPQHF.

The chain combines TRBV4-1 with TRBJ2-1; D remains unclear. The germline gives CDR1 MGHRA, CDR2 YSYEKL. This CDR3 region has 14 residues. V gave up 0 bases and J gave up 6 bases, with 9 bases separating them. The CDR3 coding sequence is TGCGCCAGCAGCCAAGAAAACCGGGTCAATGAGCAGTTCTTC. Protein sequence: CASSQENRVNEQFF.

This clone was picked up a small number of times. The rearrangement links TRBV24-1 to TRBJ2-1; 9 bases align to TRBD1. Germline lookup yields CDR1 KGHDR and CDR2 SFDVKD. The CDR3 extends over 15 amino acids. Trimming took 3 bases from V and 7 from J; bases not matched to a gene: 6. In nucleotides, the CDR3 is TGTGCCACCAGTGATGGGGGACAGGGTAGGAATGAGCAGTTCTTC. It encodes CATSDGGQGRNEQFF.

This clone came up a few times. V gene TRBV9 combines with J gene TRBJ1-5; tentative D call: TRBD1 (6 bases). The V and J ends lost 5 bases and 1 base respectively, with 10 bases between them. CDR3 length: 14 amino acids. Germline CDR1 and CDR2: SGDLS and YYNGEE. CDR3 sequence (DNA): TGTGCCAGCAGTACACAGGGAAGCAATCAGCCCCAGCATTTT. Encoded protein: CASSTQGSNQPQHF.

CDR3 amino acids: CASSYYPQGSYNEQFF. DNA for the CDR3: TGTGCCAGCAGTTACTACCCACAGGGATCCTACAATGAGCAGTTCTTC. The chain is built from TRBV6-5 and TRBJ2-1, with a tentative D call TRBD1 (6 bases). The length of the CDR3 is 16 residues. Germline CDR1 reads MNHEY; CDR2 reads SVGAGI. Trimming pared 1 base from V and 1 base from J, leaving 11 bases between.

The chain employs TRBV5-4 and TRBJ2-1, with a weak D call TRBD2 (5 bases). Trimming removed 0 bases from V and 6 bases from J, with 13 bases in between. Germline V gene lookup returns CDR1 SGHNT and CDR2 YYREEE (reference sequence). The CDR3 is 15 residues long. CDR3 region: CASSLGGRLTNEQFF. CDR3 bases: TGTGCCAGCAGCTTGGGAGGGCGACTTACCAATGAGCAGTTCTTC.

This sequence joins TRBV9 and TRBJ1-2, with TRBD1 matching over 9 bases. Per germline, CDR1 SGDLS and CDR2 YYNGEE. After removal of 5 bases from V and 7 bases from J, the junction contained 21 bases not matched to a gene. The CDR3 length is 18 residues. The CDR3 loop is CASREQLGTGFFGGGYTF. The CDR3 DNA follows: TGTGCCAGCAGGGAACAGCTCGGGACAGGGTTTTTTGGGGGTGGCTACACCTTC.